These 27 T cell receptor beta chains were all obtained from the same sample, sequenced in a study of shared clonotypes between healthy human individuals. Repertoires were generated with immunoSEQ multiplex PCR, while TCRdb's copy carries only in-frame clones and drops some. The data hold 850,000 to 1,200,000 clones, with around 75% observed a single time. Sequenced: memory CD4+ T cells sorted from blood. Subset denoted: CD45RA-negative fraction. The source of these receptors is a man aged 18 to 29 in good health.

J is TRBJ2-3 and V is TRBV6-1; D gene unclear. V was pared by 7 bases and J by 4 bases, with 9 bases between. This CDR3 is 12 amino acids long. Per the germline V gene, CDR1 is MNHNS and CDR2 is SASEGT. In nucleotides, the CDR3 is TGTGCCAGCACCCGACCCCCAGATACGCAGTATTTT. This sequence encodes CASTRPPDTQYF.

The J gene is TRBJ1-5, the V gene TRBV14; a weak D match, TRBD1 (5 bases). The CDR3 spans 13 residues. With 4 bases removed from V and 1 base from J, the gap between germline ends came to 5 bases. Per germline, CDR1 SGHDN and CDR2 FVKESK. Here the CDR3 reads CASSRGSNQPQHF. CDR3 DNA sequence: TGTGCCAGCAGCCGGGGGAGCAATCAGCCCCAGCATTTT.

Of note for this clone: Other DNA sequences in the sample encode the same CDR3. The V call is TRBV6-1, the J call TRBJ1-1; tentatively, D is TRBD1 (6 bases). This CDR3 comprises 13 residues. V was shortened by 7 bases and J by 4 bases, with 13 bases between the two germline ends. Per germline, CDR1 MNHNS and CDR2 SASEGT. CDR3 region: CASNRGGGTEAFF. The CDR3 DNA sequence: TGTGCCAGCAATCGGGGGGGCGGCACTGAAGCTTTCTTT.

This clone was recorded only once. The chain has TRBV27 and TRBJ2-3, with 8 bases lining up with TRBD1. V dropped 1 base and J dropped 5; count of bases not matched to a gene: 11. The CDR3 covers 17 residues. Germline V gene sequence: CDR1 MNHEY, CDR2 SMNVEV (reference sequence). CDR3: CASSLFTGGSVGDTQYF. In DNA, the CDR3 is TGTGCCAGCAGTTTATTTACAGGGGGTAGTGTGGGAGATACGCAGTATTTT.

V is TRBV6-5 and J is TRBJ1-6; D uncertain. V lost 9 bases to trimming and J lost 5 bases, with 11 bases between them. Germline values: CDR1 MNHEY, CDR2 SVGAGI. The CDR3 is 13 residues long. The DNA for the CDR3 is TGTGCCAGTGCCCGGGTTCATAATTCACCCCTCCACTTT. Protein: CASARVHNSPLHF.

With respect to this clone: The sample contains more than one DNA sequence encoding this CDR3. V usage is TRBV18 and J usage is TRBJ2-1, with 9 bases lining up with TRBD1. The CDR3 loop spans 15 amino acids. CDR1 and CDR2 from the germline V gene are KGHSH and LQKENI. The J segment lost 4 bases and the V segment lost 3 bases, leaving 4 bases of the junction unmatched. CDR3 amino acids: CASSPPGQGYNEQFF. Here the CDR3 DNA reads TGTGCCAGCTCACCCCCGGGACAGGGTTACAATGAGCAGTTCTTC. Looking up the rest from reference TRBV18 and TRBJ2-1 gives the full variable domain: NAGVMQNPRHLVRRRGQEARLRCSPMKGHSHVYWYRQLPEEGLKFMVYLQKENIIDESGMPKERFSAEFPKEGPSILRIQQVVRGDSAAYFCASSPPGQGYNEQFFGPGTRLTVL.

V and J are TRBV5-1 and TRBJ2-3; tentative D call: TRBD2 (5 bases). With 0 bases removed from V and 5 bases from J, the gap between germline ends came to 10 bases. The CDR3 extends over 14 amino acids. Germline CDR1 and CDR2: SGHRS and YFSETQ. CDR3 sequence (DNA): TGCGCCAGCAGCTTGGACGAAGCGGAAGATACGCAGTATTTT. It is translated as CASSLDEAEDTQYF. The whole variable domain, remainder taken from reference TRBV5-1 and TRBJ2-3, is KAGVTQTPRYLIKTRGQQVTLSCSPISGHRSVSWYQQTPGQGLQFLFEYFSETQRNKGNFPGRFSGRQFSNSRSEMNVSTLELGDSALYLCASSLDEAEDTQYFGPGTRLTVL.

The chain carries TRBV28 and TRBJ1-3, with 8 bases that match TRBD1. Trimming cost V 2 bases and J 6 bases; bases outside gene matches: 9. The CDR3 consists of 16 residues. Germline V gene sequence: CDR1 MDHEN, CDR2 SYDVKM. In DNA, the CDR3 is TGTGCCAGCAGTTTAACGGCAGGGGGCGTTGAAAACACCATATATTTT. Translating gives CASSLTAGGVENTIYF.

This chain connects TRBV14 to TRBJ1-1; D might be TRBD1 (5 bases). This CDR3 is built from 14 residues. V lost 1 base and J lost 4, with 10 bases in between. Germline CDR1 and CDR2: SGHDN and FVKESK. The CDR3 loop is CASSQGSRGTEAFF. The DNA of the CDR3 is TGTGCCAGCAGCCAAGGGTCGAGGGGCACTGAAGCTTTCTTT.

V usage is TRBV15 and J usage is TRBJ1-3; unclear D gene. Between the trimmed V and J ends, which lost 2 bases and 0 bases, there was a span of 14 bases. The CDR3 runs to 17 residues. Germline V gene lookup returns CDR1 LNHNV and CDR2 YYDKDF (reference sequence). CDR3 residues: CATSRTLLTVSGNTIYF. DNA of the CDR3: TGTGCCACCAGCAGAACCTTATTGACCGTCTCTGGAAACACCATATATTTT.

This rearrangement joins TRBV10-2 to TRBJ2-3; D remains unclear. The CDR3 is 13 amino acids. Trimming shortened V by 7 bases and J by 4 bases, and 12 bases separated the two germline ends. Germline V gene lookup returns CDR1 WSHSY and CDR2 SAAADI. CDR3 residues: CASTPLGADTQYF. CDR3 nucleotide sequence: TGCGCCAGCACCCCCCTGGGCGCAGATACGCAGTATTTT.

About this clone itself: The junction departs from germline at one end; a sequencing error may be responsible. This rearrangement joins TRBV20-1 to TRBJ1-3; D is unclear. CDR3 length equals 10 residues. The germline V gene has CDR1 DFQATT and CDR2 SNEGSKA (reference sequence). CDR3 sequence reads: CSAPPWYFNF. CDR3 coding DNA: TGCAGTGCTCCCCCTTGGTACTTCAATTTT.

This chain uses TRBV11-2 with TRBJ2-1; unclear D gene. The CDR3 extends over 11 amino acids. V gave up 2 bases and J gave up 8 bases, with 4 bases separating them. The germline V gene has CDR1 SGHAT and CDR2 FQNNGV. The CDR3 here is CASSLIHEQFF. DNA for the CDR3: TGTGCCAGCAGCTTAATCCATGAGCAGTTCTTC.

The gene calls are TRBV29-1 and TRBJ2-7; a possible D gene is TRBD2 (8 bases). V was trimmed by 5 bases and J by 6 bases, leaving 20 bases between them. The CDR3 spans 14 residues. The V gene's germline CDR1 is SQVTM and CDR2 ANQGSEA. As DNA, the CDR3 is TGCAGCGTTCTCCGGGAGGGGGCGATGGGCGAGCAGTACTTC. Protein product: CSVLREGAMGEQYF.

The chain employs TRBV28 and TRBJ2-7; D perhaps matches TRBD2 (7 bases). The CDR3 consists of 15 residues. The germline gives CDR1 MDHEN, CDR2 SYDVKM. V shed 2 bases and J shed 0 bases, with 11 bases lying between them. CDR3 loop: CASSLGGGSSYEQYF. The CDR3 DNA reads as TGTGCCAGCAGTTTAGGGGGGGGCAGCTCCTACGAGCAGTACTTC.

This chain uses TRBV6-6 with TRBJ1-5; maybe TRBD1 (5 bases). This CDR3 has 16 residues. The V end lost 0 bases, the J end lost 0 bases, and 9 bases lay between the germline ends. Germline V CDR1 and CDR2: MNHNY, SVGAGI (reference sequence). The CDR3 protein is CASSYSVQGSNQPQHF. In DNA, the CDR3 is TGTGCCAGCAGTTACTCCGTCCAGGGTAGCAATCAGCCCCAGCATTTT.

This rearrangement joins TRBV7-6 to TRBJ1-1; D remains unclear. V gave up 5 bases and J gave up 2 bases, with 12 bases separating them. The CDR3 loop spans 14 amino acids. Germline V gives CDR1 SGHVS, CDR2 FNYEAQ. This chain's CDR3 is CASSVQEVNTEAFF. CDR3 bases: TGTGCCAGCAGCGTCCAGGAGGTTAACACTGAAGCTTTCTTT.

The chain has TRBV19 and TRBJ1-5; 8 nucleotides line up with TRBD1. CDR3 size: 13 residues. After removal of 9 bases from V and 5 bases from J, the junction contained 6 bases not matched to a gene. Germline V CDR1 and CDR2: LNHDA, SQIVND (reference sequence). The CDR3 nucleotides read TGTGCCAGCCATGGACAGGGCCATCAGCCCCAGCATTTT. Translating it yields CASHGQGHQPQHF.

This chain connects TRBV18 to TRBJ2-1, with D tentatively TRBD2 (6 bases). Germline V CDR1 and CDR2: KGHSH, LQKENI. Trimming cost V 2 bases and J 2 bases, with 10 bases left between them. The CDR3 is 15 amino acids. This chain's CDR3 is CASSPTGEPYNEQFF. The CDR3 region has the DNA TGTGCCAGCTCACCAACGGGGGAGCCCTACAATGAGCAGTTCTTC.

This clone was observed a few times. The chain employs TRBV10-2 and TRBJ2-3, with D perhaps matching TRBD2 (6 bases). Germline V gives CDR1 WSHSY, CDR2 SAAADI. V was trimmed by 4 bases and J by 2 bases, leaving 10 bases between them. The CDR3 spans 14 residues. The CDR3 coding sequence is TGCGCCAGCAGTGGGGGAGGATTCACAGATACGCAGTATTTT. Translated, it gives CASSGGGFTDTQYF.

This clone was observed a few times. J is TRBJ1-1 and V is TRBV6-1; no clear D. Germline values: CDR1 MNHNS, CDR2 SASEGT. The CDR3 is 13 amino acids. V was pared by 7 bases and J by 0 bases, with 9 bases between. The CDR3, as DNA: TGTGCCAGCACTACGGCCATGAACACTGAAGCTTTCTTT. Translated: CASTTAMNTEAFF.

CDR3 protein: CASSPVRYGGRLAANTGELFF. Here the CDR3 DNA reads TGCGCCAGCAGCCCTGTAAGGTACGGAGGGAGACTAGCGGCCAACACCGGGGAGCTGTTTTTT. The gene calls are TRBV4-3 and TRBJ2-2; 9 bases are shared with TRBD2. With 4 bases clipped from V and 2 bases from J, the junction kept 20 bases outside the gene matches. Germline CDR1 is LGHNA and CDR2 is YSLEER. CDR3 size: 21 residues.

The V and J genes are TRBV5-6 and TRBJ2-5; TRBD2 matches at 7 bases. The CDR3 runs 15 residues. Germline V gene data show CDR1 as SGHDT and CDR2 as YYEEEE. V was pared by 1 base and J by 4 bases, with 7 bases of the junction left unmatched. This CDR3 is CASSLKGRALETQYF. The CDR3 DNA sequence: TGTGCCAGCAGCTTGAAAGGGAGGGCCTTAGAGACCCAGTACTTC.

V usage is TRBV29-1 and J usage is TRBJ2-4, with unresolved D. Germline V gene sequence: CDR1 SQVTM, CDR2 ANQGSEA. The CDR3 contains 15 residues. V was shortened by 8 bases and J by 0 bases, with 17 bases between the two germline ends. CDR3 nucleotides: TGCAGCCCCTGGACGGAGTTACTAGCCAAAAACATTCAGTACTTC. Its protein is CSPWTELLAKNIQYF.

The rearrangement uses TRBV5-1 and TRBJ2-1; 11 positions agree with TRBD1. Trimming removed 4 bases from V and 7 bases from J; junction bases left unmatched: 7. This CDR3 has 15 residues. The germline V gene encodes CDR1 SGHRS and CDR2 YFSETQ. The CDR3 nucleotides are TGCGCCAGCAGCGGGACAGGGGGTTTCAGGAATGAGCAGTTCTTC. Amino acids: CASSGTGGFRNEQFF.

The chain employs TRBV6-1 and TRBJ2-7, with no clear D. V was shortened by 4 bases and J by 4 bases, with 14 bases between the two germline ends. The CDR3 length is 14 residues. CDR1 and CDR2 (germline): MNHNS, SASEGT. Here the CDR3 reads CASSADGRSYEQYF. The CDR3 DNA is TGTGCCAGCAGTGCGGACGGCAGATCTTACGAGCAGTACTTC.

CDR3 sequence reads: CARTYGQGANTEAFF. The CDR3 DNA follows: TGTGCCAGAACATACGGACAGGGGGCGAACACTGAAGCTTTCTTT. The chain employs TRBV6-1 and TRBJ1-1; 11 bases agree with TRBD1. This CDR3 is 15 amino acids long. CDR1 and CDR2 from the germline V gene are MNHNS and SASEGT. V dropped 9 bases and J dropped 1; count of bases not matched to a gene: 7.